The 27 T cell receptor beta chains reported below all come from one sample, sequenced in a study of cytomegalovirus exposure and HLA in healthy donors. The PCR had 60 Vbeta and 13 Jbeta primers. TCRdb keeps only in-frame clones here, not all; method: immunoSEQ multiplex PCR. The sample consists of 150,000 to 200,000 clones, roughly four fifths of them appearing once. The source material was PBMCs. Receptors originate from a man aged 45-60 years in good health and CMV-seropositive.

CDR3 region: CASSLAASAKNIQYF. For the CDR3, the DNA is TGTGCCAGCAGCTTAGCGGCATCGGCCAAAAACATTCAGTACTTC. The chain combines TRBV7-9 with TRBJ2-4; D is unclear. The length of the CDR3 is 15 residues. The V gene lost 0 bases and the J gene lost 1 base, with 7 bases spanning the gap. In germline, CDR1 is SEHNR, CDR2 FQNEAQ (reference sequence). Full variable domain (outside the CDR3, taken from reference TRBV7-9 and TRBJ2-4): DTGVSQNPRHKITKRGQNVTFRCDPISEHNRLYWYRQTLGQGPEFLTYFQNEAQLEKSRLLSDRFSAERPKGSFSTLEIQRTEQGDSAMYLCASSLAASAKNIQYFGAGTRLSVL.

A few counts support this clone. V usage is TRBV12-5 and J usage is TRBJ1-1, with 7 bases that match TRBD1. CDR3 length equals 14 residues. V lost 6 bases to trimming and J lost 1 base; unmatched junction nucleotides: 5. The germline V gene encodes CDR1 LGHNT and CDR2 FRNRAP. The CDR3 reads CASGPGTANTEAFF. For the CDR3, the DNA is TGTGCTAGTGGCCCCGGGACAGCGAACACTGAAGCTTTCTTT.

V gene TRBV2 combines with J gene TRBJ2-7, with a weak D call TRBD1 (6 bases). Germline CDR1 reads SNHLY; CDR2 reads FYNNEI. V lost 7 bases and J lost 2, with 18 bases in between. The CDR3 sequence is 15 residues long. CDR3 sequence: CASTGDTLGTYEQYF. For the CDR3, the DNA is TGTGCCAGCACCGGGGACACCTTGGGGACCTACGAGCAGTACTTC.

V gene TRBV18 combines with J gene TRBJ1-5; 8 nucleotides agree with TRBD1. The ends lost 4 bases at V and 4 bases at J; junction bases unmatched: 3. Per the germline V gene, CDR1 is KGHSH and CDR2 is LQKENI. This CDR3 comprises 14 residues. This CDR3 reads CASSLGQGNQPQHF. In DNA form, the CDR3 reads TGTGCCAGCTCACTCGGACAGGGAAATCAGCCCCAGCATTTT.

The V gene is TRBV19, the J gene TRBJ2-1, with D perhaps matching TRBD2 (7 bases). The CDR3 is 16 amino acids. V dropped 4 bases and J dropped 8 bases, with 21 bases sitting between them. From germline, CDR1 is LNHDA and CDR2 SQIVND (reference sequence). CDR3 coding DNA: TGTGCCAGTAGTAGGGGGGCGGGGGACTCGACGTATGAGCAGTTCTTC. Its protein is CASSRGAGDSTYEQFF.

This chain uses TRBV5-1 with TRBJ1-6, with TRBD1 identical over 9 bases. This CDR3 is 17 amino acids long. V shed 2 bases and J 6 bases; nucleotides not matched to a gene: 9. Per the germline V gene, CDR1 is SGHRS and CDR2 is YFSETQ. CDR3 in DNA: TGCGCCAGCAGCTTATCCCAAGACAGGGGGAGTAATTCACCCCTCCACTTT. It yields the protein CASSLSQDRGSNSPLHF.

This clone was detected only a few times. Other DNA sequences in this sample translate to the same CDR3. This chain links TRBV5-4 with TRBJ2-7; D is perhaps TRBD2 (5 bases). Germline V gene sequence: CDR1 SGHNT, CDR2 YYREEE (reference sequence). Between the trimmed V and J ends, which lost 4 bases and 0 bases, there was a span of 11 bases. The CDR3 is 14 residues long. The CDR3 DNA reads as TGTGCCAGCAGCCTGGACTCCTACTCCTACGAGCAGTACTTC. Its protein product is CASSLDSYSYEQYF.

Comment on this clone: Additional DNA sequences in this sample encode the identical CDR3. The chain combines TRBV30 with TRBJ1-1, with 10 nucleotides matching TRBD1. CDR3 length: 13 residues. With V trimmed by 5 bases and J by 5 bases, 5 bases remained unmatched. Germline CDR1 and CDR2: GTSNPN and SVGIG (reference sequence). DNA of the CDR3: TGTGCCTGGGCCGGACAGGGGGGGACTGAAGCTTTCTTT. It translates to CAWAGQGGTEAFF.

The J gene is TRBJ2-7, the V gene TRBV7-9; 9 bases match TRBD2. Germline V gene sequence: CDR1 SEHNR, CDR2 FQNEAQ (reference sequence). Trimming at V came to 7 bases and at J to 5 bases, leaving 15 bases not matched to a gene. This CDR3 has 16 residues. The CDR3 spells CASTSSGFSGSHEQYF. CDR3 bases: TGTGCCAGCACCTCCTCGGGCTTTAGCGGGAGTCACGAGCAGTACTTC. Full variable domain (outside the CDR3, taken from reference TRBV7-9 and TRBJ2-7): DTGVSQNPRHKITKRGQNVTFRCDPISEHNRLYWYRQTLGQGPEFLTYFQNEAQLEKSRLLSDRFSAERPKGSFSTLEIQRTEQGDSAMYLCASTSSGFSGSHEQYFGPGTRLTVT.

A single count supports this clone. CDR3 residues: CASSLDPGQALQGQYF. Here the CDR3 DNA reads TGCGCCAGCAGCTTGGACCCCGGACAGGCCTTGCAAGGGCAGTACTTC. The chain links TRBV5-1 to TRBJ2-7; 7 positions match TRBD1. CDR3 size: 16 residues. Germline V gives CDR1 SGHRS, CDR2 YFSETQ. V lost 0 bases, J lost 9 bases, and 15 bases stayed unmatched. The variable domain in full, completed from reference TRBV5-1 and TRBJ2-7, reads KAGVTQTPRYLIKTRGQQVTLSCSPISGHRSVSWYQQTPGQGLQFLFEYFSETQRNKGNFPGRFSGRQFSNSRSEMNVSTLELGDSALYLCASSLDPGQALQGQYFGPGTRLTVT.

This chain connects TRBV6-5 to TRBJ1-1; a possible D gene is TRBD1 (5 bases). Per germline, CDR1 MNHEY and CDR2 SVGAGI. This CDR3 spans 12 amino acids. Trimming left V 6 bases short and J 7 bases short, with 12 bases between. The CDR3 region is CASSRVDGEAFF. CDR3 nucleotide sequence: TGTGCCAGCAGCAGGGTTGACGGTGAAGCTTTCTTT.

The chain has TRBV4-1 and TRBJ1-2, with no clear D. The CDR3 consists of 16 residues. V was pared by 4 bases and J by 1 base, with 16 bases between. From germline, CDR1 is MGHRA and CDR2 YSYEKL. CDR3 region: CASSPPGGEHNYGYTF. The CDR3 nucleotides read TGCGCCAGCAGCCCACCGGGCGGGGAGCATAACTATGGCTACACCTTC.

The chain joins TRBV2 to TRBJ1-2, with D hard to call. Per germline, CDR1 SNHLY and CDR2 FYNNEI. V was clipped by 4 bases and J by 8 bases, with 14 bases between them. The CDR3 is 13 residues long. The CDR3 region is CASSVSGVGGYTF. The CDR3 coding sequence is TGTGCCAGCAGTGTATCCGGGGTAGGCGGCTACACCTTC. The full variable domain, in which reference TRBV2 and TRBJ1-2 provide the parts outside the CDR3, is EPEVTQTPSHQVTQMGQEVILRCVPISNHLYFYWYRQILGQKVEFLVSFYNNEISEKSEIFDDQFSVERPDGSNFTLKIRSTKLEDSAMYFCASSVSGVGGYTFGSGTRLTVV.

The chain is built from TRBV6-5 and TRBJ2-7; 10 bases are shared with TRBD1. This CDR3 has 15 amino acids. The V gene end was trimmed by 5 bases and the J gene end by 0 bases; junction bases not matched to a gene: 4. Germline loops: CDR1 MNHEY, CDR2 SVGAGI. CDR3 sequence reads: CASSIGTGASYEQYF. In DNA, the CDR3 is TGTGCCAGCAGTATAGGGACAGGGGCCTCCTACGAGCAGTACTTC.

The chain joins TRBV4-2 to TRBJ1-4, with D hard to call. Per the germline V gene, CDR1 is LGHNA and CDR2 is YNFKEQ. V was shortened by 1 base and J by 7 bases, with 13 bases between the two germline ends. CDR3 length: 15 amino acids. The CDR3 is CASSQAGRLVEKLFF. Here the CDR3 DNA reads TGTGCCAGCAGCCAAGCGGGGAGACTAGTTGAAAAACTGTTTTTT.

The chain joins TRBV21-1 to TRBJ2-1; TRBD2 is taken as the D call from the table, unchecked against the DNA. TRBV21-1 is noted as a pseudogene. This CDR3 comprises 16 residues. The CDR3 DNA reads as TGTGCCAGCAGGACTAGCGGGAGGGCGGGTGTCAATGAGCAGTTCTTC. As protein: CASRTSGRAGVNEQFF.

The chain uses TRBV5-1 and TRBJ2-3; 11 bases agree with TRBD2. CDR1 and CDR2 from the germline V gene are SGHRS and YFSETQ. The CDR3 covers 16 residues. The V and J ends lost 1 base and 4 bases, in that order; junction bases with no gene match: 5. In DNA form, the CDR3 reads TGCGCCAGCAGCTTGTCACTAGCGGGGGAGGCAGATACGCAGTATTTT. This sequence encodes CASSLSLAGEADTQYF.

This clone came up a few times. This chain joins TRBV4-1 and TRBJ2-2; D not resolved. Per the germline V gene, CDR1 is MGHRA and CDR2 is YSYEKL. The CDR3 length is 14 residues. Deletions cut 3 bases from V and 7 bases from J, with 12 bases between. The CDR3 DNA is TGCGCCAGCAGCCACGACATGTTCGGCGGGGAGCTGTTTTTT. Translation gives CASSHDMFGGELFF.

CDR3 sequence: CASSLGQEPYGYTF. In DNA, the CDR3 is TGCGCCAGCAGCTTGGGGCAGGAACCCTATGGCTACACCTTC. The rearrangement links TRBV5-1 to TRBJ1-2; D unclear. V dropped 0 bases and J dropped 4 bases, with 10 bases sitting between them. The CDR3 totals 14 residues. Germline V gene lookup returns CDR1 SGHRS and CDR2 YFSETQ.

The chain carries TRBV6-5 and TRBJ2-5; perhaps TRBD2 as D (6 bases). The CDR3 totals 13 residues. Germline CDR1 is MNHEY and CDR2 is SVGAGI. Trimming removed 5 bases at V and 4 bases at J, with 11 bases between. The CDR3 spells CASSPGGGETQYF. CDR3 bases: TGTGCCAGCAGTCCTGGGGGAGGAGAGACCCAGTACTTC.

This clone was counted a few times. The rearrangement joins TRBV4-1 to TRBJ2-5, with D unresolved. The J call may be mistaken, given a closer DNA end match to TRBJ2-7. CDR3 length: 11 residues. Germline V CDR1 and CDR2: MGHRA, YSYEKL. In DNA form, the CDR3 reads TGCGCCAGCAGCGAAAATTACGAGCAGTACTTC. Protein sequence: CASSENYEQYF.

The chain employs TRBV2 and TRBJ1-1, with D tentatively TRBD1 (5 bases). Germline V lookup: CDR1 SNHLY, CDR2 FYNNEI. V lost 4 bases and J 6 bases, leaving 18 bases between the germline ends. This CDR3 has 15 residues. The CDR3: CASSGSGTEGPEAFF. The CDR3 bases are TGTGCCAGCAGTGGTTCGGGGACGGAGGGGCCTGAAGCTTTCTTT.

The chain recombines TRBV11-3 with TRBJ1-1; D call uncertain. CDR1 is SGHNT, CDR2 YENEEA, per germline. Between the trimmed V and J ends, which lost 4 bases and 6 bases, there was a span of 15 bases. The CDR3 contains 14 residues. CDR3 residues: CASSSPGAGAEAFF. CDR3 coding DNA: TGTGCCAGCAGCTCCCCCGGAGCCGGCGCTGAAGCTTTCTTT.

The CDR3 DNA sequence: TGTGCCAGCAGATTATACACCGGGGAGCTGTTTTTT. Its protein product is CASRLYTGELFF. The gene calls are TRBV6-6 and TRBJ2-2; D is uncertain. The CDR3 sequence is 12 residues long. Trimming shortened V by 6 bases and J by 3 bases, and 5 bases separated the two germline ends. CDR1 and CDR2 (germline): MNHNY, SVGAGI (reference sequence).

Only one count was recorded for this clone. The rearrangement joins TRBV9 to TRBJ1-1; D is ambiguous. Germline V gene lookup returns CDR1 SGDLS and CDR2 YYNGEE. V was cut by 2 bases and J by 1 base, with 15 bases left in between. This CDR3 has 16 amino acids. The CDR3 nucleotides read TGTGCCAGCAGCGTCGCGGCCGCAGAGCCGAACACTGAAGCTTTCTTT. This translates into CASSVAAAEPNTEAFF.

The rearrangement joins TRBV7-2 to TRBJ2-7; TRBD1 matches 8 bases. Germline CDR1 SGHTA, CDR2 FQGNSA. The CDR3 has 13 amino acids. With V trimmed by 6 bases and J by 6 bases, 7 bases remained unmatched. CDR3 loop: CASRTQGAVEQYF. The CDR3 DNA follows: TGTGCCAGCAGGACCCAGGGGGCGGTCGAGCAGTACTTC.

J is TRBJ2-1 and V is TRBV28, with D possibly being TRBD2 (5 bases). The CDR3 extends over 15 amino acids. Germline V CDR1 and CDR2: MDHEN, SYDVKM. The ends were cut back, 2 bases at V and 2 bases at J, with 10 bases in the middle. The CDR3: CASSLGVGAYNEQFF. For the CDR3, the DNA is TGTGCCAGCAGTTTAGGAGTCGGGGCCTACAATGAGCAGTTCTTC.